This T cell receptor (beta chain) comes out of a study of vaccination and CD4 T cells after COVID-19 (dated by TCRdb to between 2021 and 2022). As for the study more broadly: Convalescent patients had a positive SARS-CoV-2 result on nasal swab PCR, and of these patients, some 10 had mild disease and one had severe disease. In under twelve COVID-19 convalescent patients and a handful of infection-naive healthy vaccine recipients, researchers compared the spike-specific CD4+ TCR repertoire from before mRNA vaccination with the repertoire from after. The convalescent cohort comprised six males and four females, including two Hispanic individuals, seven Caucasians, two Asians and one multiracial person. Overlapping spike peptide pools from SARS-CoV-2 and from the common cold coronaviruses HCoV-NL63, HCoV-OC43 and HCoV-229E were used as culture stimuli. Control cultures received a CEFX viral epitope pool as the positive control, an HIV-1 Nef peptide pool as the negative control, or no peptide. Participants received two doses of either the Pfizer-BioNTech BNT162b2 vaccine (n=8) or the Moderna mRNA-1273 vaccine (n=2). Post-vaccine blood samples were taken a median of approximately 70 days after the second vaccine dose, with a range of roughly 13 to 250 days. Post-COVID blood samples were collected from convalescent patients a median of around 100 days after diagnosis, with a range of about 30 to 180 days.

According to the study, the label for this sample's treatment or condition signals: approximately 9-day PBMC culture with coronavirus spike peptide pools or control peptides (ViraFEST assay). The study used the ViraFEST assay, which expanded antigen-specific T cells with peptide pools and then identified expanded clonotypes by TCR sequencing. The positive SARS-CoV-2 PCR tests of the convalescent patients were dated from March to December 2020, before the Alpha, Beta and Delta variants emerged in the United States. PBMCs were cultured at around 2.2 million per well in IMDM supplemented with 5% human AB serum and around 10 IU/ml IL-2, with around 10 ug/ml peptide pools added. On days 3 and 7, half of the culture medium was replaced with fresh IL-2-containing medium. After 9 to 11 days of culture, CD4+ T cells were isolated by negative selection with the EasySep CD4+ T cell isolation kit. Ficoll-Paque Plus gradient centrifugation was used to isolate PBMCs from whole blood, and the isolated PBMCs were then either used fresh or cryopreserved at -140C. Triplicate wells were generally used for each culture condition.

Libraries were built with PCR. TCR sequencing of DNA from cultured CD4+ T cells used the Oncomine TCR Beta short-read assay at the Johns Hopkins FTIC core. The QIAamp micro DNA kit was used to extract genomic DNA from the cultured CD4+ T cells. Oncomine TCR Beta libraries made from cultured CD4+ T cells were pooled using unique dual indexes and sequenced on an Illumina iSeq 100. On the authors' methods: Non-productive sequences were removed, and CDR3s that did not start with C, did not end with F or W, or were shorter than 7 amino acids were discarded. The MANAFEST web application was used to identify antigen-specific clonotypes by comparing peptide-stimulated wells against reference wells and other culture wells. An FDR below 0.05, an odds ratio above 5, and a productive frequency above 0.1% in at least two of three replicate wells were required for clones to be considered positive. Clonotypes that were significantly expanded in both SARS-CoV-2 spike wells and at least one common cold coronavirus spike condition were defined as cross-reactive. Using R version 3.6.1, CDR3 homology was evaluated through Levenshtein distances (stringdist) along with unrooted phylogenetic trees (ape). TCRdb handled the public reads itself, with Q25 trimming in fastp and clone calling in MiXCR, and kept productive beta chains. Under each unique CDR3 protein, matching rows form one entry showing the most common genes and DNA. The V and J calls and clone size come from TCRdb's table, not from the authors' own analysis. For this sample the table gives over 15,000 distinct CDR3 sequences, of which 72% were detected only once. Approximately 15% of the sample comes from the top ten.

The CDR3 has 16 amino acids, counting the end cysteine and phenylalanine. This entry keeps only the CDR3 DNA: 48 bases, framed from base 1. From the germline V gene, CDR1 is ENHRY and CDR2 is SYGVKD. Overall study results and their limits: Of the vaccine-specific clones found in convalescent patients, nearly all (304 of 307) were mono-reactive for SARS-CoV-2 spike instead of being cross-reactive with common cold coronaviruses. The study included relatively few convalescent patients and did not analyze early timepoints after natural infection. In convalescent patients, a median approximately 89% of post-vaccine SARS-CoV-2-reactive clones were detected only after vaccination, suggesting vaccine-specific priming. The median number of SARS-CoV-2-reactive clonotypes rose from roughly 20 after infection to some 40 after vaccination, but the change was not significant.

With respect to this clonotype: Its antigen is unknown. An end of the junction does not agree with germline; a read error may underlie this.

Specimen: CD4+ T cells from blood, cultured in vitro. This receptor was taken from a human donor who had recovered from COVID-19. This receptor chain uses TRBV10-3 and TRBJ1-5; 10 nucleotides in the junction match TRBD1. The CDR3 has the sequence CAISASGTGDGQLQHF. In nucleotide form, the sequence is TGTGCCATCAGTGCCTCCGGGACAGGGGACGGTCAGCTCCAGCATTTT.